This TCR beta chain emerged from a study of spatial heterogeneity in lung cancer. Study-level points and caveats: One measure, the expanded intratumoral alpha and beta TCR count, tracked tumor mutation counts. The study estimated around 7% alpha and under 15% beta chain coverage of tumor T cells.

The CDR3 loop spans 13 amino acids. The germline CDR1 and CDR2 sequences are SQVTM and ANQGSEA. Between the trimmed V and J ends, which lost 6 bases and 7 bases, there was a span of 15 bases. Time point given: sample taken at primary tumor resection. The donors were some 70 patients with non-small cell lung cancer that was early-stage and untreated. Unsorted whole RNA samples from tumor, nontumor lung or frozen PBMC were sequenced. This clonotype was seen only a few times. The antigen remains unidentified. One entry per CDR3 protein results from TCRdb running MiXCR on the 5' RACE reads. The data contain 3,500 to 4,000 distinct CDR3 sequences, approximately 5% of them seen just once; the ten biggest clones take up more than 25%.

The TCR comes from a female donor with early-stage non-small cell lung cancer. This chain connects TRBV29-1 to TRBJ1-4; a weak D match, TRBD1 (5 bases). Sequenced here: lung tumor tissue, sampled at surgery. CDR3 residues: CSVAPRGSEKLFF. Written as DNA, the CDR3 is TGCAGCGTCGCACCTAGGGGCAGTGAAAAACTGTTTTTT. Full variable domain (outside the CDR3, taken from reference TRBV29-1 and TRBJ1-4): SAVISQKPSRDICQRGTSLTIQCQVDSQVTMMFWYRQQPGQSLTLIATANQGSEATYESGFVIDKFPISRPNLTFSTLTVSNMSPEDSSIYLCSVAPRGSEKLFFGSGTQLSVL.